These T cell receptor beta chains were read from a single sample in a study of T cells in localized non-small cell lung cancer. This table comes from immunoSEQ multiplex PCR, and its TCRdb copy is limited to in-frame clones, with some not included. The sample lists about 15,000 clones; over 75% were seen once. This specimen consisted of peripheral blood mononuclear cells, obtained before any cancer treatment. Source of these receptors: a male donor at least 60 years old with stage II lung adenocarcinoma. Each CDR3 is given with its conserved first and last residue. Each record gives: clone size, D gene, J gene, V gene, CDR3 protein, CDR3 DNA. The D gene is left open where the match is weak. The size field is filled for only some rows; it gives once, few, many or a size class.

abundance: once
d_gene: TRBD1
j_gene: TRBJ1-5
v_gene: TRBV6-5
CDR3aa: CASTGQGAANQPQHF
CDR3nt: TGTGCCAGCACTGGACAGGGGGCGGCAAATCAGCCCCAGCATTTT

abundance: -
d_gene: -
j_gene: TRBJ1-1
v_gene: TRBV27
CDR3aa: CASSLSYRADTEAFF
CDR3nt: TGTGCCAGCAGTTTAAGTTATAGGGCCGACACTGAAGCTTTCTTT

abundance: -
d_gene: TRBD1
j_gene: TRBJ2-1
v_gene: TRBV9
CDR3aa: CASSVQGAQVGEQFF
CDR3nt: TGTGCCAGCAGCGTTCAGGGGGCGCAGGTCGGAGAGCAGTTCTTC

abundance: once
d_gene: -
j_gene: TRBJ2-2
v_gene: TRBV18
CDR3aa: CASSPPSGRGTGELFF
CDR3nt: TGTGCCAGCTCACCCCCTTCGGGACGGGGCACCGGGGAGCTGTTTTTT

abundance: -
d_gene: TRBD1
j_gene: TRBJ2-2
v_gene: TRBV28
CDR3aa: CASYDRGNTGELFF
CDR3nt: TGTGCCAGCTACGACAGGGGGAACACCGGGGAGCTGTTTTTT

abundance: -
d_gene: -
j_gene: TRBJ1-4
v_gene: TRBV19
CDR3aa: CASSAPRATNEKLFF
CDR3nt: TGTGCCAGTAGTGCCCCAAGGGCAACTAATGAAAAACTGTTTTTT

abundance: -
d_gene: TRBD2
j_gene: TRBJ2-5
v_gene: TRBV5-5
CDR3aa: CASSLPQTSTEAQYF
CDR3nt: TGTGCCAGCAGCTTACCTCAGACTAGCACGGAGGCCCAGTACTTC

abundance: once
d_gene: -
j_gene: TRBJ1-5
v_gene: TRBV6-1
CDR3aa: CASRPRGDQPQHF
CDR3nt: TGTGCCAGCAGACCCCGAGGGGATCAGCCCCAGCATTTT

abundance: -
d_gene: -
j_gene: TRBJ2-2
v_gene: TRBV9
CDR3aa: CASSSRTGTGELFF
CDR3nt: TGTGCCAGCAGCTCTCGAACTGGCACCGGGGAGCTGTTTTTT

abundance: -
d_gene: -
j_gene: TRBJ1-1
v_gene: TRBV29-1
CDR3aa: CSVNLGGNTEAFF
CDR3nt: TGCAGCGTTAACCTCGGGGGGAACACTGAAGCTTTCTTT

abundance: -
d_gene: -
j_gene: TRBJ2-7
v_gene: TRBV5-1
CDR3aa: CASSLVVSPYEQYF
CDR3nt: TGCGCCAGCAGCTTGGTAGTGAGTCCCTACGAGCAGTACTTC

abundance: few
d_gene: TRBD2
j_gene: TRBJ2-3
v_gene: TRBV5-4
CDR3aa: CASSWTSDFTDTQYF
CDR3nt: TGTGCCAGCAGCTGGACTAGCGACTTCACAGATACGCAGTATTTT

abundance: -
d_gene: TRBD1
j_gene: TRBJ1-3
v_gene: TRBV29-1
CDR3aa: CSAKAGTVVNGNTIYF
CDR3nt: TGCAGCGCTAAAGCCGGGACAGTCGTCAATGGAAACACCATATATTTT

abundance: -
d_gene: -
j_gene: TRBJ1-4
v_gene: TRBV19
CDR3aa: CASREGANEKLFF
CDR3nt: TGTGCCAGTAGGGAGGGAGCTAATGAAAAACTGTTTTTT

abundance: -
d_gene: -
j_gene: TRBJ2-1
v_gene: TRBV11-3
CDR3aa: CASSSRWSEQFF
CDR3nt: TGTGCCAGCAGCAGTAGGTGGAGTGAGCAGTTCTTC

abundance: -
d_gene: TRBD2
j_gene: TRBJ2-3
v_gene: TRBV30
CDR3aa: CAWSGGTSGASTDTQYF
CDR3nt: TGTGCCTGGAGTGGGGGGACTAGCGGAGCTAGCACAGATACGCAGTATTTT

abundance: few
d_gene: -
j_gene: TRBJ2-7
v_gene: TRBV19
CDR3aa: CASSMVTGGSYEQYF
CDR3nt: TGTGCCAGTAGTATGGTAACCGGCGGTTCCTACGAGCAGTACTTC

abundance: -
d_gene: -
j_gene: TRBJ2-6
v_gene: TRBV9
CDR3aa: CASSAGTLGANVLTF
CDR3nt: TGTGCCAGCAGCGCCGGGACCCTTGGGGCCAACGTCCTGACTTTC

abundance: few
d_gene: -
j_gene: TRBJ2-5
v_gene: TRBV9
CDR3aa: CASSISEETQYF
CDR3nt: TGTGCCAGCAGCATATCCGAGGAGACCCAGTACTTC

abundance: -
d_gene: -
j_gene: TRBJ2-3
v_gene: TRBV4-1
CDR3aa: CASTAGLMRREVSDTQYF
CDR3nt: TGCGCCAGCACCGCAGGACTGATGAGGCGGGAAGTGTCGGATACGCAGTATTTT

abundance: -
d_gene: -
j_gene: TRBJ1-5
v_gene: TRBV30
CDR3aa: CAWSIGVNQPQHF
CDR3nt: TGTGCCTGGAGTATCGGGGTGAATCAGCCCCAGCATTTT

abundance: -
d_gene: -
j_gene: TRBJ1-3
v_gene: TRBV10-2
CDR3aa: CASSLDRSGNTIYF
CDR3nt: TGCGCCAGCAGCCTGGACAGAAGTGGAAACACCATATATTTT

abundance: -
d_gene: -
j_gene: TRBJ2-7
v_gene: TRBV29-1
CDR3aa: CSGGHSYEQYF
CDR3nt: TGCAGCGGTGGACACTCCTACGAGCAGTACTTC

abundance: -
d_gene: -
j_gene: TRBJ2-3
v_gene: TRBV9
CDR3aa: CASSVAGLVTDTQYF
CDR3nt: TGTGCCAGCAGCGTAGCGGGTCTAGTCACAGATACGCAGTATTTT

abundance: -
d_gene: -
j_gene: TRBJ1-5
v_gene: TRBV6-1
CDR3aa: CASSENLGFNQPQHF
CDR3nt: TGTGCCAGCAGTGAAAACTTAGGGTTCAATCAGCCCCAGCATTTT

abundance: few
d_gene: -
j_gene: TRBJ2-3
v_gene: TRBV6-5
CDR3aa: CASSRDGASTDTQYF
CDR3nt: TGTGCCAGCAGTCGGGACGGTGCTAGCACAGATACGCAGTATTTT

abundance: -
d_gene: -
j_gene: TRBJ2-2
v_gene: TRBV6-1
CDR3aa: CASGERTVNTGELFF
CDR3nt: TGTGCCAGCGGTGAAAGGACAGTTAACACCGGGGAGCTGTTTTTT

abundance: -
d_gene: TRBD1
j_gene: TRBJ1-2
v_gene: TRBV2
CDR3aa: CASTPDRFYGYTF
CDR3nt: TGTGCCAGCACACCGGACAGGTTCTATGGCTACACCTTC

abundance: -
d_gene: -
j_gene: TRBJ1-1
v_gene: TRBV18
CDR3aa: CASSPSRSGANTEAFF
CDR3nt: TGTGCCAGCTCACCGAGTCGGTCAGGGGCGAACACTGAAGCTTTCTTT

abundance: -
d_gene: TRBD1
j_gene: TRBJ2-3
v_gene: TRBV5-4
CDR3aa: CASSFTGASTDTQYF
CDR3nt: TGTGCCAGCAGCTTTACAGGGGCTAGCACAGATACGCAGTATTTT

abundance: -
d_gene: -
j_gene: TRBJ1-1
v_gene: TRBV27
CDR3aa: CASHPRRTTERTEAFF
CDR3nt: TGTGCCAGCCATCCCAGACGGACGACAGAGAGAACTGAAGCTTTCTTT

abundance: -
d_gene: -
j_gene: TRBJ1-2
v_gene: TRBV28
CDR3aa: CASSFGQEYGYTF
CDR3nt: TGTGCCAGCAGTTTCGGTCAGGAGTATGGCTACACCTTC

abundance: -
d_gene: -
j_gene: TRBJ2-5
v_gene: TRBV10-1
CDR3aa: CASSQGGLGGETQYF
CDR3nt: TGCGCCTCCTCGCAGGGGGGCCTTGGGGGGGAGACCCAGTACTTC

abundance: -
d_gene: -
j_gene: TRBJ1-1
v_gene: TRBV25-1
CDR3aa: CASTGGANTEAFF
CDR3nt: TGTGCCAGCACCGGGGGGGCGAACACTGAAGCTTTCTTT

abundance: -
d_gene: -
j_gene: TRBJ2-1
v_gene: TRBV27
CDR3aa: CASSSQGSYNEQFF
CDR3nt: TGTGCCAGCAGTTCACAGGGCTCCTACAATGAGCAGTTCTTC

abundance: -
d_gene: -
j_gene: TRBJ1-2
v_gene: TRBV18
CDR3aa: CASSPPDGAKYGYTF
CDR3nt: TGTGCCAGCTCACCCCCTGACGGGGCAAAGTATGGCTACACCTTC

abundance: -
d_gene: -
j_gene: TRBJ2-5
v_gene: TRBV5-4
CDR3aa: CASSSGAQETQYF
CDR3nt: TGTGCCAGCAGCTCGGGCGCCCAAGAGACCCAGTACTTC

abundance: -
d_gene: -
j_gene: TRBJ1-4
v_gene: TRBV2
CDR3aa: CATRDATNEKLFF
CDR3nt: TGTGCCACCCGGGACGCAACTAATGAAAAACTGTTTTTT

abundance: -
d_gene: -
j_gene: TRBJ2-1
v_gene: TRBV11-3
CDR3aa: CASSLPGLNEQFF
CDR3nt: TGTGCCAGCAGCTTACCGGGACTCAATGAGCAGTTCTTC

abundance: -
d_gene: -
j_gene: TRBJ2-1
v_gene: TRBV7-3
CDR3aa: CASSYLRGNEQFF
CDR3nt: TGTGCCAGCAGCTATCTAAGAGGCAATGAGCAGTTCTTC

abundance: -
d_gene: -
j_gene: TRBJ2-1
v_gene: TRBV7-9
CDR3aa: CASSLIDYESYNEQFF
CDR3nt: TGTGCCAGCAGCTTAATCGACTACGAATCCTACAATGAGCAGTTCTTC

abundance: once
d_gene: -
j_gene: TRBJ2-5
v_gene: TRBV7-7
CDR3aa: CASSANQETQYF
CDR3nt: TGTGCCAGCAGCGCCAACCAAGAGACCCAGTACTTC

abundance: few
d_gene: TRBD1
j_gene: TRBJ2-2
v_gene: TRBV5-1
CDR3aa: CASSLGGQGALGELFF
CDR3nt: TGCGCCAGCAGCTTGGGCGGACAGGGGGCTCTCGGGGAGCTGTTTTTT

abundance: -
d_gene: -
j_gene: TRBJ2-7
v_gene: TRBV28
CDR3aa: CASSFDRVAYEQYF
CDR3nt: TGTGCCAGCAGTTTTGATCGGGTGGCCTACGAGCAGTACTTC

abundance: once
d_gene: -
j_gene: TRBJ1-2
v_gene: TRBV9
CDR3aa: CASSVLDSLPPYGYTF
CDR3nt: TGTGCCAGCAGCGTCTTAGACAGCCTCCCGCCATATGGCTACACCTTC

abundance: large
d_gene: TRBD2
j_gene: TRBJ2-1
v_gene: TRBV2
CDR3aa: CASSGLAGESYNEQFF
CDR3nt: TGTGCCAGCAGTGGACTAGCGGGAGAATCCTACAATGAGCAGTTCTTC

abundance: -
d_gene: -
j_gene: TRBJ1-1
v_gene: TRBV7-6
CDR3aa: CASSSQETLEAFF
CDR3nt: TGTGCCAGCAGCTCCCAGGAGACCCTTGAAGCTTTCTTT

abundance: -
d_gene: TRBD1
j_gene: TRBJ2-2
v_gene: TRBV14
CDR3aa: CASSQGQGVRAGELFF
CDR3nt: TGTGCCAGCAGCCAAGGACAGGGTGTCCGCGCCGGGGAGCTGTTTTTT

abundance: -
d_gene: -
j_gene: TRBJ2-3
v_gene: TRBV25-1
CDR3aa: CASSGGQITDTQYF
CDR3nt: TGTGCCAGCAGTGGGGGTCAGATCACAGATACGCAGTATTTT

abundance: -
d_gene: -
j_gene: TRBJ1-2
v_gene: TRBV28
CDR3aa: CASSFSPLDNYGYTF
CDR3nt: TGTGCCAGCAGTTTTAGCCCTCTAGACAACTATGGCTACACCTTC

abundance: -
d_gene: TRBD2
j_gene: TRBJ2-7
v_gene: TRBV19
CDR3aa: CASSPVAGGYEQYF
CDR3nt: TGTGCCAGTAGTCCCGTAGCGGGAGGTTACGAGCAGTACTTC

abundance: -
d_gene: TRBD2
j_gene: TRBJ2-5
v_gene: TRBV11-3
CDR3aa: CASSRGTSGETQYF
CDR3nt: TGTGCCAGCAGCCGTGGGACTAGCGGGGAGACCCAGTACTTC